This is a list of T cell receptor beta chains from one sample in a study of blood T cells in healthy people across ages. TCRdb reanalysed the 5' RACE reads using MiXCR and keeps one entry per CDR3 protein. The sample yields 650,000 to 900,000 distinct CDR3 sequences, roughly 60% seen once. Material: blood. All receptors derive from a man under 40 in good health. Both conserved end residues are part of each CDR3. Each record gives: V gene, CDR3 protein.

>TRBV7-9
CASSYQLTGELFF
>TRBV29-1
CSVGINNEQFF
>TRBV7-2
CASSLRAYQETQYF
>TRBV28
CASSVGLAPDTQYF
>TRBV9
CASTTSVAGEQYF
>TRBV5-1
CASSLNGAEQFF
>TRBV27
CASSFGQGSYEQYF
>TRBV7-9
CASSPGGGPYEQYF
>TRBV27
CASSMTSGDEQFF
>TRBV6-5
CAIRPGLASETQYF
>TRBV9
CASSVDEGTATQYF